The following is a T cell receptor beta chain sequence with its context. Antigen unknown. This specimen comes from a study of CXCR3-negative and CXCR3-positive naive CD8 T cells. General study findings and limits: Naive cells that were CXCR3-positive had more hydrophobic TRB CDR3s (compared with CXCR3-negative naive cells).

CDR3 length equals 12 residues. Libraries of TRB cDNA were made by 5' RACE and carried UMIs. TCRdb re-called the 5' RACE reads and gives one entry per CDR3 protein, without DNA. Its table records about 120,000 distinct CDR3 sequences. Sample: naive CXCR3+ CD8+ T cells from blood. The sample's subset: CD45RO-CCR7+CD27+CD95- naive CD8+ T cells expressing CXCR3 (TNR3+). This receptor was taken from a human donor in good health. Some clones in this sample may be carry-over from other donors' samples. The chain has TRBV12-3 or TRBV12-4 and TRBJ1-2. The CDR3 loop reads CASSLTDWGYTF.